Presented here are 13 T cell receptor beta chains from one specimen sequenced in a study of cytotoxic CD8 clonotypes in ibrutinib-treated CLL. TCRdb's table, derived via immunoSEQ multiplex PCR, lists solely in-frame clones and lacks some. The data contain 300,000 or so clones, approximately 67% of them singletons. This sample comprised PBMCs, obtained after 36 months of ibrutinib treatment. The receptors come from a human donor with chronic lymphocytic leukemia.

The J gene is TRBJ1-5, the V gene TRBV5-1; D gene ambiguous. CDR1 and CDR2 (germline): SGHRS, YFSETQ. The CDR3 consists of 13 residues. V was clipped by 0 bases and J by 3 bases, with 4 bases between them. Here the CDR3 reads CASSLDLNQPQHF. CDR3 bases: TGCGCCAGCAGCTTGGACCTCAATCAGCCCCAGCATTTT. Combining the CDR3 with reference TRBV5-1 and TRBJ1-5 gives the whole variable domain KAGVTQTPRYLIKTRGQQVTLSCSPISGHRSVSWYQQTPGQGLQFLFEYFSETQRNKGNFPGRFSGRQFSNSRSEMNVSTLELGDSALYLCASSLDLNQPQHFGDGTRLSIL.

This chain links TRBV11-2 with TRBJ2-5, with 7 bases lining up with TRBD1. With V trimmed by 5 bases and J by 4 bases, 10 bases remained unmatched. Germline CDR1 is SGHAT and CDR2 is FQNNGV. The CDR3 runs 15 residues. CDR3 DNA sequence: TGTGCCAGCAGCCCAGCCGGGACAGCCTCAGAGACCCAGTACTTC. This translates into CASSPAGTASETQYF.

The table lists this clone with a few counts. The rearrangement joins TRBV5-1 to TRBJ2-2; the D gene is possibly TRBD1 (5 bases). The CDR3 contains 16 residues. Germline CDR1 reads SGHRS; CDR2 reads YFSETQ. V lost 0 bases to trimming and J lost 4 bases, with 13 bases between them. CDR3 sequence: CASSLANQGTTGELFF. CDR3 in DNA: TGCGCCAGCAGCTTGGCCAATCAGGGAACCACCGGGGAGCTGTTTTTT. Looking up the rest from reference TRBV5-1 and TRBJ2-2 gives the full variable domain: KAGVTQTPRYLIKTRGQQVTLSCSPISGHRSVSWYQQTPGQGLQFLFEYFSETQRNKGNFPGRFSGRQFSNSRSEMNVSTLELGDSALYLCASSLANQGTTGELFFGEGSRLTVL.

This clone was observed a few times. V and J are TRBV6-6 and TRBJ1-2; no firm D call. Per germline, CDR1 MNHNY and CDR2 SVGAGI (reference sequence). Trimming stripped 5 bases from V and 1 base from J, with 8 bases between. CDR3 length: 13 residues. This CDR3 reads CASSHGFNYGYTF. CDR3 DNA sequence: TGTGCCAGCAGTCACGGGTTTAACTATGGCTACACCTTC.

The chain uses TRBV9 and TRBJ2-1; D might be TRBD1 or TRBD2, each matching 5 bases. Germline CDR1 and CDR2: SGDLS and YYNGEE. This CDR3 region has 14 residues. V was trimmed by 3 bases and J by 9 bases, leaving 16 bases between them. Here the CDR3 DNA reads TGTGCCAGCAGCGGAGGGTGGGGGTTCAGTGAGCAGTTCTTC. The encoded protein is CASSGGWGFSEQFF.

This clone showed up just once. In DNA, the CDR3 is TGTGCCAGCAGTTTCGGACGGACTCAAGAGACCCAGTACTTC. This gives the protein CASSFGRTQETQYF. The genes are TRBV28 and TRBJ2-5; D perhaps matches TRBD2 (5 bases). This CDR3 is 14 amino acids long. Trimming pared 3 bases from V and 2 bases from J, leaving 10 bases between. Germline CDR1 reads MDHEN; CDR2 reads SYDVKM.

The rearrangement uses TRBV2 and TRBJ1-2; 8 bases are a match to TRBD1. Trimming took 8 bases from V and 4 from J; bases not matched to a gene: 9. This CDR3 is built from 14 residues. CDR1 is SNHLY and CDR2 is FYNNEI in the germline V gene. In DNA, the CDR3 is TGTGCCAGCGGCCAAGGACAGGGAGTCTATGGCTACACCTTC. Translated: CASGQGQGVYGYTF.

The CDR3 DNA follows: TGTGCCAGCAGTTGGGACAGATTCTACGAGCAGTACTTC. It is translated as CASSWDRFYEQYF. The rearrangement links TRBV6-5 to TRBJ2-7, with TRBD1 identical over 7 bases. This CDR3 has 13 residues. Germline lookup yields CDR1 MNHEY and CDR2 SVGAGI. V dropped 4 bases and J dropped 3; count of bases not matched to a gene: 3.

V usage is TRBV5-4 and J usage is TRBJ2-1, with a possible D match to TRBD2 (5 bases). This CDR3 has 14 amino acids. Trimming removed 0 bases at V and 8 bases at J, with 12 bases between. CDR1 and CDR2 (germline): SGHNT, YYREEE (reference sequence). The CDR3 is CASSLAPSIDEQFF. DNA for the CDR3: TGTGCCAGCAGCTTGGCCCCTAGCATCGATGAGCAGTTCTTC.

The chain couples TRBV2 to TRBJ2-5, with a possible D match to TRBD2 (5 bases). V was shortened by 6 bases and J by 1 base, with 12 bases between the two germline ends. The CDR3 runs 14 residues. Germline CDR1 is SNHLY and CDR2 is FYNNEI. The CDR3 region is CASRARAAQETQYF. The CDR3 bases are TGTGCCAGCAGGGCGCGAGCGGCCCAAGAGACCCAGTACTTC.

This clone was detected only once. CDR3 nucleotides: TGTGCCAGCAGCACCCAACACAGGGGTACAGCTTTCTTT. Protein: CASSTQHRGTAFF. The J gene is TRBJ1-1, the V gene TRBV28, with 7 nucleotides matching TRBD1. V dropped 6 bases and J dropped 10; count of bases not matched to a gene: 11. The CDR3 has 13 residues. Germline values: CDR1 MDHEN, CDR2 SYDVKM. The variable domain in full, with the rest retrieved from reference TRBV28 and TRBJ1-1, is DVKVTQSSRYLVKRTGEKVFLECVQDMDHENMFWYRQDPGLGLRLIYFSYDVKMKEKGDIPEGYSVSREKKERFSLILESASTNQTSMYLCASSTQHRGTAFFGQGTRLTVV.

The genes are TRBV5-4 and TRBJ1-6; 7 bases line up with TRBD1. The germline gives CDR1 SGHNT, CDR2 YYREEE (reference sequence). This CDR3 region has 14 residues. V lost 4 bases, J lost 6 bases, and 4 bases stayed unmatched. Here the CDR3 reads CASSDTGANSPLHF. The CDR3 DNA reads TGTGCCAGCAGCGATACAGGGGCTAATTCACCCCTCCACTTT.

The chain joins TRBV11-2 to TRBJ2-1, with D uncertain. Trimming shortened V by 5 bases and J by 6 bases, and 8 bases separated the two germline ends. The CDR3 length is 12 residues. In germline, CDR1 is SGHAT, CDR2 FQNNGV. The CDR3 region is CASSLPPNEQFF. The CDR3 DNA is TGTGCCAGCAGCCTACCCCCCAATGAGCAGTTCTTC.